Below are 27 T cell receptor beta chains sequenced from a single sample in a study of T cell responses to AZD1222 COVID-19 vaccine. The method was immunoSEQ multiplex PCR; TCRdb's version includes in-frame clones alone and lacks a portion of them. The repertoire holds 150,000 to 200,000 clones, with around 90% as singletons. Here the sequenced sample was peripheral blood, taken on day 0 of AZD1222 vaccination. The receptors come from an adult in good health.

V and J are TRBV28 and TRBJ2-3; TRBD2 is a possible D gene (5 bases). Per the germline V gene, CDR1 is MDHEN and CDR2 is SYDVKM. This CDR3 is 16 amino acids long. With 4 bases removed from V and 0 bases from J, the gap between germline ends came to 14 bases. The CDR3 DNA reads TGTGCCAGCAGTTCCCCGGGGTCTTCTAGCACAGATACGCAGTATTTT. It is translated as CASSSPGSSSTDTQYF.

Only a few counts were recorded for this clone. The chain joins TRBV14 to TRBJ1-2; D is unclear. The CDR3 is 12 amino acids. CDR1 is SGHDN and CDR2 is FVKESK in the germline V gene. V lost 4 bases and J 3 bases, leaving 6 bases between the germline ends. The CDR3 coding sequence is TGTGCCAGCAGCCGTAGTGACTATGGCTACACCTTC. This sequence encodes CASSRSDYGYTF.

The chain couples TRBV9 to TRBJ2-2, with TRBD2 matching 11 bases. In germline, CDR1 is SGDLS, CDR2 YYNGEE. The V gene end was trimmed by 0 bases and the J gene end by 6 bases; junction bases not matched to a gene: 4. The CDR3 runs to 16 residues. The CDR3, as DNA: TGTGCCAGCAGCGTAGTTAGCGGGAGGGCCGCCGGGGAGCTGTTTTTT. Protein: CASSVVSGRAAGELFF.

CDR3 region: CAWSADSNYGYTF. The CDR3 DNA sequence: TGTGCCTGGAGTGCGGACTCTAACTATGGCTACACCTTC. The V call is TRBV30, the J call TRBJ1-2; D gene uncertain. The CDR3 totals 13 residues. V was shortened by 1 base and J by 0 bases, with 6 bases between the two germline ends. The germline gives CDR1 GTSNPN, CDR2 SVGIG (reference sequence).

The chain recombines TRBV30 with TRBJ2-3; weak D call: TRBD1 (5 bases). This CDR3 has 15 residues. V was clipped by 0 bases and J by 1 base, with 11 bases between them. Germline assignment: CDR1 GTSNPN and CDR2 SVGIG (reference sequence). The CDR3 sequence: CAWSVWGRGTDTQYF. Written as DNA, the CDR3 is TGTGCCTGGAGTGTATGGGGCCGGGGCACAGATACGCAGTATTTT.

The CDR3 here is CASSSGYAGNTIYF. DNA of the CDR3: TGTGCCAGCAGCAGTGGTTATGCTGGAAACACCATATATTTT. The chain combines TRBV3-1 (or the pseudogene TRBV3-2) with TRBJ1-3; no definite D call. The V end was cut by 5 bases, the J end by 2 bases, with 10 bases between. The CDR3 covers 14 residues. Germline CDR1 and CDR2: LGHDT and YNNKEL (reference sequence).

The CDR3 DNA reads TGTGCCAGCAGTTACGCCGGGACAGGGAGCAAAAACATTCAGTACTTC. Translation: CASSYAGTGSKNIQYF. This chain joins TRBV6-5 and TRBJ2-4; 9 bases agree with TRBD1. In germline, CDR1 is MNHEY, CDR2 SVGAGI. J lost 3 bases, V lost 2 bases, and 5 bases had no gene match. This CDR3 has 16 residues.

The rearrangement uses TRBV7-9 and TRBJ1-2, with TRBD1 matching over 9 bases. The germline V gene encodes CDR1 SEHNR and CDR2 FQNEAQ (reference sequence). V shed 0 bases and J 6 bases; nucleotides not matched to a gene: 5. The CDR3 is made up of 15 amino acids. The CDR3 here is CASSLAGTGSNGYTF. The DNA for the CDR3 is TGTGCCAGCAGCTTAGCGGGGACAGGGAGCAATGGCTACACCTTC. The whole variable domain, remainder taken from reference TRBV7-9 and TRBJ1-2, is DTGVSQNPRHKITKRGQNVTFRCDPISEHNRLYWYRQTLGQGPEFLTYFQNEAQLEKSRLLSDRFSAERPKGSFSTLEIQRTEQGDSAMYLCASSLAGTGSNGYTFGSGTRLTVV.

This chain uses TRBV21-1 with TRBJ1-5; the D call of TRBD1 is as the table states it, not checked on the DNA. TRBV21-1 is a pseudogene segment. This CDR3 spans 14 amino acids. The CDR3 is CASSNRQRNQPQHF. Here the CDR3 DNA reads TGTGCCAGCAGCAATCGACAGCGCAATCAGCCCCAGCATTTT.

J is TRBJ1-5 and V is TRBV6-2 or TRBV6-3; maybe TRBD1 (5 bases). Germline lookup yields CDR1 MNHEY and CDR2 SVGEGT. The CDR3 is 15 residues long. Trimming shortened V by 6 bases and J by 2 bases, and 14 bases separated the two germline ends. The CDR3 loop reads CASSSIGVGNQPQHF. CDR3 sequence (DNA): TGTGCCAGCAGCTCGATAGGGGTGGGCAATCAGCCCCAGCATTTT.

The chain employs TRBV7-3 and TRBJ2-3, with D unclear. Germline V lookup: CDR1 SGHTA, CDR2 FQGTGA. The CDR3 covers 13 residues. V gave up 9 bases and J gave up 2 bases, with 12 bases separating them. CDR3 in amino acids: CASSRAYTDTQYF. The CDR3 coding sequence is TGTGCCAGTAGTAGGGCGTACACAGATACGCAGTATTTT.

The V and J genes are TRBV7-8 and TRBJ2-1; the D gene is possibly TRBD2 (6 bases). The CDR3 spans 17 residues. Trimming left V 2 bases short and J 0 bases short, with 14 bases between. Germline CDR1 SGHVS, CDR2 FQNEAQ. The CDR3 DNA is TGTGCCAGCAGCTTAAGGGACGGCGGGATCTCCTACAATGAGCAGTTCTTC. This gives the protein CASSLRDGGISYNEQFF.

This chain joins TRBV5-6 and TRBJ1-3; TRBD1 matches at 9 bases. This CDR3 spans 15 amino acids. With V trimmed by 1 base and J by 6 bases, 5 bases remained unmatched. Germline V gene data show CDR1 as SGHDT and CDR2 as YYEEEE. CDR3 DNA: TGTGCCAGCAGCTTGCAGGGACAGGGAGTAAACACCATATATTTT. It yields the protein CASSLQGQGVNTIYF.

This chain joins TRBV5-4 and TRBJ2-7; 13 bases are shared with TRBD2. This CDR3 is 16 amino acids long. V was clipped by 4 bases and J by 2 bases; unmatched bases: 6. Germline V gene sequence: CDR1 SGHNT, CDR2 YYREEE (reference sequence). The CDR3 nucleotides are TGTGCCAGCAGCCCAGGGACTAGCGGGGTTACCTACGAGCAGTACTTC. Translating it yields CASSPGTSGVTYEQYF.

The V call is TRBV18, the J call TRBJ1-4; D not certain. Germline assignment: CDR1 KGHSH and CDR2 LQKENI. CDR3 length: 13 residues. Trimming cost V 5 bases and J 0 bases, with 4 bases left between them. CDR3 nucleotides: TGTGCCAGCTCAAGAGCAACTAATGAAAAACTGTTTTTT. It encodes CASSRATNEKLFF.

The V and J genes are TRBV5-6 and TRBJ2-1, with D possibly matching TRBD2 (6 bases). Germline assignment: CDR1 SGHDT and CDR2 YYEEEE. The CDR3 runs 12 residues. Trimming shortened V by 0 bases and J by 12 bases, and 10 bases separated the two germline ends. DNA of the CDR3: TGTGCCAGCAGCTTGGACGGGAGATTGCAGTTCTTC. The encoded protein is CASSLDGRLQFF.

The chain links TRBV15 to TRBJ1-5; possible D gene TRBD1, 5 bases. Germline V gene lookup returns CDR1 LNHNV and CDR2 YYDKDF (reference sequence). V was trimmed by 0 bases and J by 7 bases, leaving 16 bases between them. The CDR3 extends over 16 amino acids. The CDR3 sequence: CATSRDHGGWEQPQHF. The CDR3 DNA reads TGTGCCACCAGCAGAGATCACGGGGGTTGGGAGCAGCCCCAGCATTTT.

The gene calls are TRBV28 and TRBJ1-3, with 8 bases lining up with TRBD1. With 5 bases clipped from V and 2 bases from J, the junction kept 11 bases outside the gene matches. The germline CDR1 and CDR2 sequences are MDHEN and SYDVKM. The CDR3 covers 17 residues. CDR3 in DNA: TGTGCCAGCAGTACAGCCGGACAGGGAGGCCCTGGAAACACCATATATTTT. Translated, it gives CASSTAGQGGPGNTIYF.

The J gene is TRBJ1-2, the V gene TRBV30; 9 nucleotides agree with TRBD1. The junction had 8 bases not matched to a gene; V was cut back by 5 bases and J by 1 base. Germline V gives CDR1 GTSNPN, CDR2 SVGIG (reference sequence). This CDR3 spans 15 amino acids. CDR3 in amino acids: CAWGDRVRVNYGYTF. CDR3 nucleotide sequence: TGTGCCTGGGGGGACAGGGTGAGGGTTAACTATGGCTACACCTTC.

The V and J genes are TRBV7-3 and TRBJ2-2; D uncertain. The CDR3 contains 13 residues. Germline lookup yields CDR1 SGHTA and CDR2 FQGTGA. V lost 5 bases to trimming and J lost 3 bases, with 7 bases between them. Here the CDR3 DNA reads TGTGCCAGCAGCGAAACTTACACCGGGGAGCTGTTTTTT. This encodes CASSETYTGELFF. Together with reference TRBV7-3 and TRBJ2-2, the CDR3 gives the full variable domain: GAGVSQTPSNKVTEKGKYVELRCDPISGHTALYWYRQSLGQGPEFLIYFQGTGAADDSGLPNDRFFAVRPEGSVSTLKIQRTERGDSAVYLCASSETYTGELFFGEGSRLTVL.

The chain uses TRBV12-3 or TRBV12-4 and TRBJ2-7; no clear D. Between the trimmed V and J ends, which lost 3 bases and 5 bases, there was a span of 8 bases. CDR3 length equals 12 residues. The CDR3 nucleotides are TGTGCCAGCAGTTTTTCCGTAAACGAGCAGTACTTC. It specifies CASSFSVNEQYF.

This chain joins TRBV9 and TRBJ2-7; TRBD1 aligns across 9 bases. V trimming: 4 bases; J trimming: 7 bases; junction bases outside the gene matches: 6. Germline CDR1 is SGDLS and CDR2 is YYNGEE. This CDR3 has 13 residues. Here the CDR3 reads CASSTSTGGEQYF. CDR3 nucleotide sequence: TGTGCCAGCAGCACCTCGACAGGGGGAGAGCAGTACTTC.

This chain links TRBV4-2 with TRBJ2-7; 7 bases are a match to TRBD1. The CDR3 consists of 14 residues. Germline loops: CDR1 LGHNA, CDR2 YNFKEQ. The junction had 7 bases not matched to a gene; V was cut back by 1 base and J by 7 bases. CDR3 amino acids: CASSQVGQVGEQYF. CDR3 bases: TGTGCCAGCAGCCAAGTCGGACAGGTGGGGGAGCAGTACTTC.

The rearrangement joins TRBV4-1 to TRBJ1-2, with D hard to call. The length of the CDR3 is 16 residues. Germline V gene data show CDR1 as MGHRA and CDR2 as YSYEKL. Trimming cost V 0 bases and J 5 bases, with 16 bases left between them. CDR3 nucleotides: TGCGCCAGCAGCCAAGATGCCGTGGACGTGAGGTATGGCTACACCTTC. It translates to CASSQDAVDVRYGYTF.

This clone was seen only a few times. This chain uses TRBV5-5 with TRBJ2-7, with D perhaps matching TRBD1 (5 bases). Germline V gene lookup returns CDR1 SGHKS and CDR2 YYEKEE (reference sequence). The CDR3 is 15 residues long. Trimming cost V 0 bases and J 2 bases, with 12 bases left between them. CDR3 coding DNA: TGTGCCAGCAGCTTGGACACCAGGGCACCCTACGAGCAGTACTTC. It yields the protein CASSLDTRAPYEQYF.

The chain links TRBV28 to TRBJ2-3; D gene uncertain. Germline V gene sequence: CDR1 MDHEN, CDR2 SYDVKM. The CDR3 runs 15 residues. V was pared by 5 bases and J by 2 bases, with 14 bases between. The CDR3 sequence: CASSGSGFLTDTQYF. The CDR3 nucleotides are TGTGCCAGCAGTGGTTCGGGTTTTCTCACAGATACGCAGTATTTT.

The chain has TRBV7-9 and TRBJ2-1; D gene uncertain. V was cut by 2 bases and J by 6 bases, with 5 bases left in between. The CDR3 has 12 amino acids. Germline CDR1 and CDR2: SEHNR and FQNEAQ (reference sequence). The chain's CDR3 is CASSLNGNEQFF. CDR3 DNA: TGTGCCAGCAGCTTAAACGGCAATGAGCAGTTCTTC.